These 32 T cell receptor beta chains originate from one sample sequenced in a study of cytomegalovirus exposure and HLA in healthy donors. 60 Vbeta and 13 Jbeta primers were used in PCR. Generated by immunoSEQ multiplex PCR, the TCRdb table keeps only in-frame clones and is missing some. The sample has 150,000 or so clones, about three quarters seen once. Sequencing was done on a sample of PBMCs. These TCRs come from a woman aged 40 to 50 in good health and CMV-seronegative.

The chain has TRBV10-3 and TRBJ2-7; 8 nucleotides align to TRBD1. The CDR3 loop spans 16 amino acids. Trimming took 6 bases from V and 3 from J; bases not matched to a gene: 13. CDR1 and CDR2 (germline): ENHRY, SYGVKD. This CDR3 is CAIRDLTGADYYEQYF. Written as DNA, the CDR3 is TGTGCCATCAGAGATTTGACAGGGGCCGATTACTACGAGCAGTACTTC.

J is TRBJ2-1 and V is TRBV11-2; tentatively, D is TRBD2 (5 bases). Trimming pared 3 bases from V and 1 base from J, leaving 19 bases between. The germline gives CDR1 SGHAT, CDR2 FQNNGV. The CDR3 is 18 amino acids. CDR3 loop: CASSFVVRGGGSYNEQFF. CDR3 bases: TGTGCCAGCAGCTTTGTCGTCCGGGGTGGTGGGTCCTACAATGAGCAGTTCTTC.

This clone was seen just once. The CDR3 DNA reads TGTGCCAGCAGCTTGGACGGTAGCGGGGTCTACGAGCAGTACTTC. Amino acids: CASSLDGSGVYEQYF. The rearrangement uses TRBV5-4 and TRBJ2-7; 8 positions agree with TRBD2. This CDR3 spans 15 amino acids. Germline loops: CDR1 SGHNT, CDR2 YYREEE (reference sequence). The trim removed 0 bases at V and 3 bases at J, leaving 5 bases unmatched.

The rearrangement uses TRBV7-9 and TRBJ2-2, with D possibly matching TRBD2 (5 bases). The V end lost 5 bases, the J end lost 7 bases, and 14 bases lay between the germline ends. The germline CDR1 and CDR2 sequences are SEHNR and FQNEAQ (reference sequence). The CDR3 runs to 14 residues. The CDR3 DNA reads as TGTGCCAGCAGCCCGGACCGTCGGGGCGGGGAGCTGTTTTTT. Protein sequence: CASSPDRRGGELFF.

The chain links TRBV4-1 to TRBJ1-6; perhaps TRBD1 as D (6 bases). From germline, CDR1 is MGHRA and CDR2 YSYEKL. V was clipped by 0 bases and J by 3 bases, with 15 bases between them. There are 18 residues in the CDR3. The DNA of the CDR3 is TGCGCCAGCAGCCAAGAAGTGTCGGGGGGGCTCTATAATTCACCCCTCCACTTT. It is translated as CASSQEVSGGLYNSPLHF.

This rearrangement joins TRBV11-3 to TRBJ1-6; 11 nucleotides agree with TRBD1. This CDR3 spans 14 amino acids. Germline V gene lookup returns CDR1 SGHNT and CDR2 YENEEA. V lost 5 bases and J lost 9; bases outside the gene matches: 3. The CDR3 bases are TGTGCCAGCAGCCAAGGACAGGGGGCTTCACCCCTCCACTTT. Amino acids: CASSQGQGASPLHF.

The chain carries TRBV5-6 and TRBJ1-1; the match to TRBD1 covers 8 bases. V dropped 4 bases and J dropped 0; count of bases not matched to a gene: 17. Germline V gives CDR1 SGHDT, CDR2 YYEEEE. The CDR3 is made up of 19 amino acids. This chain's CDR3 is CASSMGGVPGGKLNTEAFF. CDR3 DNA: TGTGCCAGCAGCATGGGAGGTGTACCAGGGGGCAAATTGAACACTGAAGCTTTCTTT.

The V gene is TRBV18, the J gene TRBJ1-6; the match to TRBD1 covers 9 bases. J gave up 10 bases and V 2 bases, and 12 bases lay outside the gene matches. The CDR3 has 17 amino acids. In germline, CDR1 is KGHSH, CDR2 LQKENI. CDR3 in DNA: TGTGCCAGCTCACCATACCGGGACAGGGCCTTTTCATCACCCCTCCACTTT. Amino acids: CASSPYRDRAFSSPLHF.

V is TRBV5-1 and J is TRBJ1-4; 8 nucleotides match TRBD1. V trimming: 4 bases; J trimming: 6 bases; junction bases outside the gene matches: 5. Germline V gene data show CDR1 as SGHRS and CDR2 as YFSETQ. The CDR3 length is 14 residues. Written as DNA, the CDR3 is TGCGCCAGCAGCCCGGGACAGGAATATGAAAAACTGTTTTTT. Amino acid sequence: CASSPGQEYEKLFF.

This clone has a single count. The CDR3 does not end in the conserved phenylalanine or tryptophan, so this is likely a read error. The DNA is left out, because the CDR3 cannot be placed on it with certainty; the CDR3 is given as TCRdb lists it. The genes are TRBV6-1 and TRBJ1-1; the table's D call of TRBD1 was not tested on the DNA. Counting both end residues, the CDR3 totals 8 amino acids. Germline CDR1 is MNHNS and CDR2 is SASEGT. CDR3: CAITTGHL.

The chain recombines TRBV18 with TRBJ2-1; the D is unclear. Trimming took 6 bases from V and 14 from J, leaving 20 bases between them. CDR1 and CDR2 (germline): KGHSH, LQKENI. This CDR3 has 13 residues. The CDR3 region is CASSLARNVLKFF. The CDR3 DNA sequence: TGTGCCAGCTCGTTGGCTCGAAATGTTTTAAAGTTCTTC.

The V and J genes are TRBV5-1 and TRBJ2-1, with a weak D call TRBD1 (6 bases). The CDR3 has 14 residues. Trimming stripped 0 bases from V and 6 bases from J, with 10 bases between. Germline V gene data show CDR1 as SGHRS and CDR2 as YFSETQ. CDR3 residues: CASSLESGANEQFF. The CDR3 DNA reads as TGCGCCAGCAGCTTGGAATCAGGGGCCAATGAGCAGTTCTTC.

This clone has only a few counts. The chain's CDR3 is CASKREGQPQHF. In DNA, the CDR3 is TGTGCCAGCAAGAGGGAGGGACAGCCCCAGCATTTT. The chain recombines TRBV2 with TRBJ1-5; the D is unclear. The V end lost 7 bases, the J end lost 7 bases, and 11 bases lay between the germline ends. This CDR3 is 12 amino acids long. Germline V CDR1 and CDR2: SNHLY, FYNNEI. The entire variable domain, with the rest obtained from reference TRBV2 and TRBJ1-5, is as follows: EPEVTQTPSHQVTQMGQEVILRCVPISNHLYFYWYRQILGQKVEFLVSFYNNEISEKSEIFDDQFSVERPDGSNFTLKIRSTKLEDSAMYFCASKREGQPQHFGDGTRLSIL.

The V gene is TRBV5-1, the J gene TRBJ2-1, with 7 bases that match TRBD1. The CDR3 loop spans 15 amino acids. Trimming cost V 4 bases and J 1 base; bases outside gene matches: 5. Germline lookup yields CDR1 SGHRS and CDR2 YFSETQ. This chain's CDR3 is CASSQVTGSYNEQFF. In DNA form, the CDR3 reads TGCGCCAGCAGCCAAGTGACAGGGTCCTACAATGAGCAGTTCTTC. The variable domain in full, completed from reference TRBV5-1 and TRBJ2-1, reads KAGVTQTPRYLIKTRGQQVTLSCSPISGHRSVSWYQQTPGQGLQFLFEYFSETQRNKGNFPGRFSGRQFSNSRSEMNVSTLELGDSALYLCASSQVTGSYNEQFFGPGTRLTVL.

This CDR3 reads CAISESALLAGDNEQFF. The DNA of the CDR3 is TGTGCCATCAGTGAGTCCGCACTCTTAGCGGGAGATAATGAGCAGTTCTTC. The rearrangement uses TRBV10-3 and TRBJ2-1; 9 bases map to TRBD2. This CDR3 region has 17 residues. The germline V gene has CDR1 ENHRY and CDR2 SYGVKD. The junction had 10 bases not matched to a gene; V was cut back by 0 bases and J by 7 bases.

J is TRBJ1-6 and V is TRBV5-4; D is possibly TRBD1 (5 bases). V gave up 0 bases and J gave up 5 bases, with 18 bases separating them. Germline lookup yields CDR1 SGHNT and CDR2 YYREEE (reference sequence). The CDR3 runs to 18 residues. The DNA of the CDR3 is TGTGCCAGCAGCTTGGGGGGTGCGGCAGGGCGGAATAATTCACCCCTCCACTTT. It codes for CASSLGGAAGRNNSPLHF.

The CDR3 loop is CASSFPGGRSFEQYF. In nucleotides, the CDR3 is TGTGCCAGCAGTTTCCCTGGAGGGAGGAGCTTCGAGCAGTACTTC. This chain links TRBV6-6 with TRBJ2-7; D may be TRBD2 (6 bases). Trimming took 4 bases from V and 6 from J, leaving 19 bases between them. This CDR3 is built from 15 residues. Germline CDR1 is MNHNY and CDR2 is SVGAGI (reference sequence).

The rearrangement links TRBV29-1 to TRBJ2-3; 12 nucleotides line up with TRBD2. CDR1 SQVTM and CDR2 ANQGSEA come from the germline V gene. Trimming removed 2 bases from V and 6 bases from J; junction bases left unmatched: 12. The CDR3 loop spans 17 amino acids. In DNA, the CDR3 is TGCAGCGTTGAACTAGCGGGGGGGAGCACAGCCCGGGATACGCAGTATTTT. As protein: CSVELAGGSTARDTQYF.

The V gene is TRBV7-2, the J gene TRBJ2-2; a possible D gene is TRBD2 (5 bases). The CDR3 totals 16 residues. CDR1 and CDR2 (germline): SGHTA, FQGNSA. The V end was cut by 2 bases, the J end by 0 bases, with 10 bases between. CDR3 nucleotide sequence: TGTGCCAGCAGCTTATTTGCCGGGACGAACACCGGGGAGCTGTTTTTT. This codes for CASSLFAGTNTGELFF.

This chain joins TRBV7-8 and TRBJ2-5; D gene unclear. Deletions cut 5 bases from V and 5 bases from J, with 9 bases between. CDR3 length: 12 residues. Germline V gene data show CDR1 as SGHVS and CDR2 as FQNEAQ. The CDR3 here is CASSPPVETQYF. CDR3 coding DNA: TGTGCCAGCAGCCCCCCCGTGGAGACCCAGTACTTC.

The rearrangement uses TRBV10-3 and TRBJ1-5; 12 nucleotides align to TRBD1. Germline V gene data show CDR1 as ENHRY and CDR2 as SYGVKD. The CDR3 length is 15 residues. The ends lost 4 bases at V and 7 bases at J; junction bases unmatched: 5. CDR3 sequence (DNA): TGTGCCATCAGTGCCGGGACAGGGGGCGACCAGCCCCAGCATTTT. Translation gives CAISAGTGGDQPQHF.

Notes on this clone: An end of the junction does not agree with germline; a read error may underlie this. V and J are TRBV7-7 and TRBJ1-3, with no clear D. CDR1 is SSHAT, CDR2 FNYEAQ, per germline (reference sequence). The CDR3 runs 14 residues. DNA of the CDR3: TGTGCTAGCAGCCAAGGAGGCTCTGGAAACACCATATATTTT. It codes for CASSQGGSGNTIYF.

In DNA, the CDR3 is TGTGCCAGTAGTAGGGGGGGAGGCAATCAGCCCCAGCATTTT. Encoded protein: CASSRGGGNQPQHF. The chain couples TRBV19 to TRBJ1-5; TRBD1 is a possible D gene (5 bases). Germline CDR1 and CDR2: LNHDA and SQIVND (reference sequence). V was trimmed by 4 bases and J by 2 bases, leaving 9 bases between them. The CDR3 extends over 14 amino acids.

This clone was recorded only once. The CDR3 nucleotides are TGTGCCAGCAGCCTCTATAATTCACCCCTCCACTTT. Amino acid sequence: CASSLYNSPLHF. The gene calls are TRBV28 and TRBJ1-6; D gene uncertain. V was shortened by 6 bases and J by 3 bases, with 3 bases between the two germline ends. This CDR3 is built from 12 residues. The germline gives CDR1 MDHEN, CDR2 SYDVKM.

This clone showed up just a few times. This chain links TRBV19 with TRBJ2-2; possibly TRBD1 for D (6 bases). Germline V CDR1 and CDR2: LNHDA, SQIVND (reference sequence). Trimming removed 6 bases from V and 6 bases from J, with 14 bases in between. The CDR3 has 14 amino acids. CDR3 protein: CASREDSAAGELFF. Written as DNA, the CDR3 is TGTGCCAGTAGAGAGGACAGCGCCGCCGGGGAGCTGTTTTTT. The full variable domain, completed using reference TRBV19 and TRBJ2-2, is DGGITQSPKYLFRKEGQNVTLSCEQNLNHDAMYWYRQDPGQGLRLIYYSQIVNDFQKGDIAEGYSVSREKKESFPLTVTSAQKNPTAFYLCASREDSAAGELFFGEGSRLTVL.

V and J are TRBV7-2 and TRBJ1-1; D is ambiguous. Trimming left V 4 bases short and J 0 bases short, with 12 bases between. Per germline, CDR1 SGHTA and CDR2 FQGNSA. CDR3 length equals 15 residues. The CDR3 nucleotides read TGTGCCAGCAGCTCCGGTTGGGCCCTGAACACTGAAGCTTTCTTT. Its protein is CASSSGWALNTEAFF.

The chain has TRBV28 and TRBJ2-7, with D maybe TRBD2 (6 bases). Germline V gene lookup returns CDR1 MDHEN and CDR2 SYDVKM. The CDR3 spans 13 residues. V lost 7 bases, J lost 2 bases, and 12 bases lay in between. The CDR3 loop is CASTQRETYEQYF. DNA for the CDR3: TGTGCCAGCACCCAACGGGAGACCTACGAGCAGTACTTC.

The rearrangement joins TRBV6-5 to TRBJ1-1; possibly TRBD1 for D (6 bases). The CDR3 consists of 16 residues. Looked up from germline, CDR1 is MNHEY and CDR2 is SVGAGI. With 2 bases removed from V and 7 bases from J, the gap between germline ends came to 20 bases. This CDR3 reads CASSYPHREKNVEAFF. Written as DNA, the CDR3 is TGTGCCAGCAGTTACCCCCACAGGGAGAAGAATGTTGAAGCTTTCTTT.

The CDR3, as DNA: TGTGCCAGCAGCTTAAGGTCCCAGGGGAACACTGAAGCTTTCTTT. Amino acids: CASSLRSQGNTEAFF. V gene TRBV7-9 combines with J gene TRBJ1-1; possibly TRBD1 for D (5 bases). V was cut by 2 bases and J by 1 base, with 11 bases left in between. Germline V gene lookup returns CDR1 SEHNR and CDR2 FQNEAQ (reference sequence). The CDR3 runs to 15 residues.

This clone was picked up a small number of times. V gene TRBV6-5 combines with J gene TRBJ2-7; TRBD2 is a possible D gene (6 bases). CDR1 MNHEY and CDR2 SVGAGI come from the germline V gene. V shed 2 bases and J shed 6 bases, with 11 bases lying between them. This CDR3 has 13 amino acids. CDR3 coding DNA: TGTGCCAGCAGTTACAGGGACTTCTCCGAGCAGTACTTC. It specifies CASSYRDFSEQYF.

This chain connects TRBV27 to TRBJ1-1; tentatively, D is TRBD1 (5 bases). Looked up from germline, CDR1 is MNHEY and CDR2 is SMNVEV (reference sequence). V was shortened by 6 bases and J by 0 bases, with 14 bases between the two germline ends. The CDR3 extends over 15 amino acids. CDR3 nucleotide sequence: TGTGCCAGCAGATTTTTAGACAGTTTGAACACTGAAGCTTTCTTT. It encodes CASRFLDSLNTEAFF.

This clone occurred a few times. V and J are TRBV5-1 and TRBJ1-6; tentatively, D is TRBD1 (6 bases). With 0 bases removed from V and 6 bases from J, the gap between germline ends came to 10 bases. The CDR3 totals 15 residues. The germline CDR1 and CDR2 sequences are SGHRS and YFSETQ. The CDR3 spells CASSLEGVGNSPLHF. CDR3 sequence (DNA): TGCGCCAGCAGCTTGGAGGGGGTAGGTAATTCACCCCTCCACTTT. Together with reference TRBV5-1 and TRBJ1-6, the CDR3 gives the full variable domain: KAGVTQTPRYLIKTRGQQVTLSCSPISGHRSVSWYQQTPGQGLQFLFEYFSETQRNKGNFPGRFSGRQFSNSRSEMNVSTLELGDSALYLCASSLEGVGNSPLHFGNGTRLTVT.